This T cell receptor (beta chain) is from a study of blood T cell repertoires in COVID-19. Sequencing was performed with immunoSEQ multiplex PCR; in TCRdb, only in-frame clones are kept and a portion is missing. In the table there are about 280,000 clones, less than 85% of which are singletons. This CDR3 has 14 amino acids. V lost 4 bases and J lost 4, with 13 bases in between. Germline CDR1 is ENHRY and CDR2 is SYGVKD. Sequencing input: PBMCs or T cells enriched from blood (not recorded which). The V and J genes are TRBV10-3 and TRBJ1-1, with D possibly TRBD1 on 6 matching bases. This receptor was taken from a woman aged 45 to 65 who had recovered from COVID-19. CDR3 residues: CAISGGTGRTEAFF. CDR3 coding DNA: TGTGCCATCAGTGGGGGCACAGGGCGCACTGAAGCTTTCTTT.